This T cell receptor beta chain was sequenced during a study of blood T cells in healthy people across ages. Study outcomes and limitations: Getting older went along with TCR beta diversity per million T cells dropping roughly linearly. The unsorted PBMCs prevented any conclusive comparison of naive versus antigen-experienced cells. Both naive CD4+ cell counts and diversity were greater in long-lived donors than in aged donors.

V was clipped by 6 bases and J by 2 bases, with 13 bases between them. The CDR3 length is 14 residues. Germline assignment: CDR1 SNHLY and CDR2 FYNNEI. On this clonotype itself: No antigen is known for it.

Alongside a J-beta primer mix, a sample-barcoded 5' primer served in a second PCR lasting about 7 to 11 cycles. TCRdb independently ran MiXCR on the 5' RACE reads; one entry per CDR3 protein. This table has approximately 730,000 distinct CDR3 sequences, roughly 50% appearing once. V is TRBV2 and J is TRBJ2-5; perhaps TRBD1 as D (6 bases). Source material: blood. This TCR came from a man aged 80 or over in good health. The CDR3 nucleotides are TGTGCCAGCAGGCCACAGGGACAACAAGAGACCCAGTACTTC. The encoded protein is CASRPQGQQETQYF.